Presented here are 14 T cell receptor beta chains from one specimen sequenced in a study of shared clonotypes between healthy human individuals. Profiled with immunoSEQ multiplex PCR; TCRdb holds only in-frame clones, not every one. The sample records around 2,000,000 clones, approximately 94% being singletons. Naive CD8 cells comprised CD45RO-negative, CCR7-positively selected cells, excluding terminally differentiated effector memory CD45RA+ cells. The sample consisted of naive CD8+ T cells from PBMCs. The receptors stem from a man between 18 and 29 years old in good health. Some clones in this sample may be carry-over from other donors' samples.

J is TRBJ2-7 and V is TRBV19; no clear D gene. Trimming removed 5 bases from V and 6 bases from J, with 17 bases in between. The CDR3 is 14 amino acids. CDR1 and CDR2 from the germline V gene are LNHDA and SQIVND (reference sequence). The CDR3, as DNA: TGTGCCAGTAGTTCGCCCGGGCTTTTTTTCGAGCAGTACTTC. This gives the protein CASSSPGLFFEQYF.

Note on this clone: The same CDR3 can be traced to other DNA sequences in this sample. The rearrangement uses TRBV11-2 and TRBJ2-3; D unresolved. The CDR3 contains 13 residues. The V end lost 1 base, the J end lost 4 bases, and 6 bases lay between the germline ends. Germline CDR1 is SGHAT and CDR2 is FQNNGV. The CDR3 reads CASSLVVADTQYF. CDR3 bases: TGTGCCAGCAGCTTAGTTGTCGCAGATACGCAGTATTTT.

V and J are TRBV7-8 and TRBJ2-7, with 12 nucleotides matching TRBD2. This CDR3 comprises 16 residues. The ends lost 3 bases at V and 3 bases at J; junction bases unmatched: 6. CDR1 is SGHVS and CDR2 is FQNEAQ in the germline V gene. CDR3 region: CASSLGLAGGLYEQYF. CDR3 coding DNA: TGTGCCAGCAGCTTGGGGCTAGCGGGAGGGCTCTACGAGCAGTACTTC.

This chain connects TRBV6-5 to TRBJ2-5; D may be TRBD2 (5 bases). Germline CDR1 reads MNHEY; CDR2 reads SVGAGI. Trimming stripped 6 bases from V and 3 bases from J, with 17 bases between. This CDR3 spans 15 amino acids. CDR3 coding DNA: TGTGCCAGCAGCCCCAGACTACGCGGAGAAGAGACCCAGTACTTC. Protein sequence: CASSPRLRGEETQYF.

The rearrangement uses TRBV10-3 and TRBJ2-1; TRBD2 agrees at 8 bases. This CDR3 comprises 17 residues. Per germline, CDR1 ENHRY and CDR2 SYGVKD. Losses at the gene ends were 1 base for V and 8 bases for J; bases not matched to a gene: 13. CDR3 residues: CAISEWDSPVGGDEQFF. CDR3 coding DNA: TGTGCCATCAGTGAGTGGGACTCCCCGGTCGGGGGGGATGAGCAGTTCTTC.

This chain links TRBV2 with TRBJ2-7; D possibly uses TRBD1 or TRBD2 (5 bases each). This CDR3 has 15 amino acids. CDR1 is SNHLY, CDR2 FYNNEI, per germline. V lost 4 bases and J lost 1, with 14 bases in between. The CDR3 reads CASSAGPQPSYEQYF. DNA for the CDR3: TGTGCCAGCAGTGCGGGACCCCAGCCATCCTACGAGCAGTACTTC.

V is TRBV7-6 and J is TRBJ1-3; no clear D gene. The CDR3 covers 16 residues. The germline V gene has CDR1 SGHVS and CDR2 FNYEAQ. V was clipped by 2 bases and J by 0 bases, with 11 bases between them. The CDR3 nucleotides read TGTGCCAGCAGCTTAATGGGGTACAGCTCTGGAAACACCATATATTTT. The encoded protein is CASSLMGYSSGNTIYF.

As to this clone: Other DNA variants within this sample encode the same CDR3. This chain links TRBV7-9 with TRBJ2-1, with unresolved D. The CDR3 sequence is 13 residues long. The germline V gene has CDR1 SEHNR and CDR2 FQNEAQ (reference sequence). Trimming shortened V by 5 bases and J by 4 bases, and 9 bases separated the two germline ends. The CDR3 loop reads CASSPPGYNEQFF. In DNA form, the CDR3 reads TGTGCCAGCAGCCCACCCGGATACAATGAGCAGTTCTTC.

The V and J genes are TRBV6-6 and TRBJ1-2; TRBD1 might be the D (6 bases). The CDR3 length is 16 residues. CDR1 is MNHNY and CDR2 is SVGAGI in the germline V gene (reference sequence). Trimming stripped 2 bases from V and 4 bases from J, with 17 bases between. The CDR3 DNA reads TGTGCCAGCAGTTACCTCGCGGGGGGCGCGAGCTATGGCTACACCTTC. It specifies CASSYLAGGASYGYTF.

This chain connects TRBV7-9 to TRBJ1-5; D possibly corresponds to TRBD1 (5 bases). V was shortened by 1 base and J by 3 bases, with 10 bases between the two germline ends. CDR3 size: 15 residues. Germline values: CDR1 SEHNR, CDR2 FQNEAQ (reference sequence). DNA of the CDR3: TGTGCCAGCAGCTTAGGGGTCAGGGACAATCAGCCCCAGCATTTT. This encodes CASSLGVRDNQPQHF.

This clone was seen a single time. The chain couples TRBV9 to TRBJ2-5; perhaps TRBD2 as D (6 bases). Deletions cut 0 bases from V and 5 bases from J, with 14 bases between. The CDR3 is 15 amino acids. Germline V CDR1 and CDR2: SGDLS, YYNGEE. Here the CDR3 reads CASSVEGGAGETQYF. The CDR3 bases are TGTGCCAGCAGCGTAGAAGGCGGGGCTGGGGAGACCCAGTACTTC. Looking up the rest from reference TRBV9 and TRBJ2-5 gives the full variable domain: DSGVTQTPKHLITATGQRVTLRCSPRSGDLSVYWYQQSLDQGLQFLIQYYNGEERAKGNILERFSAQQFPDLHSELNLSSLELGDSALYFCASSVEGGAGETQYFGPGTRLLVL.

This chain links TRBV7-8 with TRBJ2-7; TRBD2 might be the D (6 bases). CDR3 length: 15 residues. The V and J ends lost 3 bases and 2 bases respectively, with 14 bases between them. CDR1 is SGHVS, CDR2 FQNEAQ, per germline. This chain's CDR3 is CASSLGLAFTYEQYF. CDR3 nucleotide sequence: TGTGCCAGCAGCTTGGGACTCGCATTTACCTACGAGCAGTACTTC.

V and J are TRBV7-9 and TRBJ2-4, with 8 bases that match TRBD1. V gave up 1 base and J gave up 7 bases; unmatched junction bases: 9. The CDR3 sequence is 16 residues long. The germline V gene encodes CDR1 SEHNR and CDR2 FQNEAQ (reference sequence). The CDR3 coding sequence is TGTGCCAGCAGCTTAGACTTTACGGGACAGGCGAACATTCAGTACTTC. It specifies CASSLDFTGQANIQYF.

This chain joins TRBV28 and TRBJ2-7; 12 nucleotides align to TRBD2. V was clipped by 6 bases and J by 1 base; unmatched bases: 4. Germline V gene lookup returns CDR1 MDHEN and CDR2 SYDVKM. The CDR3 totals 15 residues. CDR3 in amino acids: CASRRGLAGSYEQYF. In DNA, the CDR3 is TGTGCCAGCAGACGAGGACTAGCGGGGTCCTACGAGCAGTACTTC.